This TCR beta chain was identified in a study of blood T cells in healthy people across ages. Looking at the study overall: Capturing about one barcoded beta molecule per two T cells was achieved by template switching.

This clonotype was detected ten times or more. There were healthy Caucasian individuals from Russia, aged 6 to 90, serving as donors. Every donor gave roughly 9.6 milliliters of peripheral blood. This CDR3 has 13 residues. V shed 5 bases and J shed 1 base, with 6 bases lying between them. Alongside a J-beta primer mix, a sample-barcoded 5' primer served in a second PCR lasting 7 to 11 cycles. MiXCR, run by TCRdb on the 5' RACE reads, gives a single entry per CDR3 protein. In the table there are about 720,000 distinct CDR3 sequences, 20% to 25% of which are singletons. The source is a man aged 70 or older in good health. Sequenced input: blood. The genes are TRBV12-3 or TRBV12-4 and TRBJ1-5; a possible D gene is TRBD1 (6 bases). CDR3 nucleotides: TGTGCCAGCAGTAGGGGGAGCAATCAGCCCCAGCATTTT. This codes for CASSRGSNQPQHF.